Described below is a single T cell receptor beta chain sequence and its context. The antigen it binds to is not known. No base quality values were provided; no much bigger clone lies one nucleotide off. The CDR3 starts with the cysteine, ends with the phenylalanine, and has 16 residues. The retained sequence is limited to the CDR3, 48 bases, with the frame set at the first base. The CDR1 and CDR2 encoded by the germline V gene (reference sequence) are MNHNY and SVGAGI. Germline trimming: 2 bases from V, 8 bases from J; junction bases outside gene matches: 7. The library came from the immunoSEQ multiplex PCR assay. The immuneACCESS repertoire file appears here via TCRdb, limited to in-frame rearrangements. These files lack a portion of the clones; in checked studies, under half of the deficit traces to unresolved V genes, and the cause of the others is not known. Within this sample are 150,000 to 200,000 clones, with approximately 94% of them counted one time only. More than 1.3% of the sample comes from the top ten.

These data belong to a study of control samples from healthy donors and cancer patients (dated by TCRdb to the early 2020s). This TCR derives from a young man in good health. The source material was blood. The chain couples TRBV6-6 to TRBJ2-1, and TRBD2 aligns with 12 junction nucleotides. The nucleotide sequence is TGTGCCAGCAGTTACGCGGAACTAGCGGGGGGTGATGAGCAGTTCTTC. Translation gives CASSYAELAGGDEQFF.